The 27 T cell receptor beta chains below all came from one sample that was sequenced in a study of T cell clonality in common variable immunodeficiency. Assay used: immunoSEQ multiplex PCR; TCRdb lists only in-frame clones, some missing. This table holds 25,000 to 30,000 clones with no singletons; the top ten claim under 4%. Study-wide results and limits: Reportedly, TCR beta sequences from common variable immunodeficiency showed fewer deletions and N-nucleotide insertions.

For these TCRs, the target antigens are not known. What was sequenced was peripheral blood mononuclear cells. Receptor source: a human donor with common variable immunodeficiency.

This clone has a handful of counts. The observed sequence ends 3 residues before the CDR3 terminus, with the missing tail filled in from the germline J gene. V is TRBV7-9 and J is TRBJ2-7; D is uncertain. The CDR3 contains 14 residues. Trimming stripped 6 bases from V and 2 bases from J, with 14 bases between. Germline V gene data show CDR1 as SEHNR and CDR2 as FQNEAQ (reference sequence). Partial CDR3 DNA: TGTGCCAGCAGTCGTCTCTTAGAAGCCTACGAG. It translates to CASSRLLEAYE. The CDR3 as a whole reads CASSRLLEAYEQYF.

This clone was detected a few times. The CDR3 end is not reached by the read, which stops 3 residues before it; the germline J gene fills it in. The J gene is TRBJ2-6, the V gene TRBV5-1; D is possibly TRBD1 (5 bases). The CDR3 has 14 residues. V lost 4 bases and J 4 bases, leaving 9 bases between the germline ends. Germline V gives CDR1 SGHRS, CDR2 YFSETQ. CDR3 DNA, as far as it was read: TGCGCCAGCAGCCCAGCAGGGGGGGCCAACGTC. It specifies CASSPAGGANV. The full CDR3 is CASSPAGGANVLTF.

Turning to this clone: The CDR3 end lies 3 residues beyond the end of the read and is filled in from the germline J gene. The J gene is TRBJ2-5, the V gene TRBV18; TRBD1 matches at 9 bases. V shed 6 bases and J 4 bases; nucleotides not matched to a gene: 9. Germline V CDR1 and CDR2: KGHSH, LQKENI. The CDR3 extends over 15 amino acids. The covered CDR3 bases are TGTGCCAGCTCGGTTACAGGGGGCGTAGGAGAGACC. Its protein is CASSVTGGVGET. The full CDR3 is CASSVTGGVGETQYF.

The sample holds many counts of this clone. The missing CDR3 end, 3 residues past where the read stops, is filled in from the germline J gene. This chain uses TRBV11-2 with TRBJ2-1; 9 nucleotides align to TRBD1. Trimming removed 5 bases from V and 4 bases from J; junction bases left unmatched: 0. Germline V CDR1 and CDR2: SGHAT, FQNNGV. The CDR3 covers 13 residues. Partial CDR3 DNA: TGTGCCAGCAGCGGGACAGGGTACAATGAG. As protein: CASSGTGYNE. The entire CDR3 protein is CASSGTGYNEQFF. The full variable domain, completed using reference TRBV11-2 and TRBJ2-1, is EAGVAQSPRYKIIEKRQSVAFWCNPISGHATLYWYQQILGQGPKLLIQFQNNGVVDDSQLPKDRFSAERLKGVDSTLKIQPAKLEDSAVYLCASSGTGYNEQFFGPGTRLTVL.

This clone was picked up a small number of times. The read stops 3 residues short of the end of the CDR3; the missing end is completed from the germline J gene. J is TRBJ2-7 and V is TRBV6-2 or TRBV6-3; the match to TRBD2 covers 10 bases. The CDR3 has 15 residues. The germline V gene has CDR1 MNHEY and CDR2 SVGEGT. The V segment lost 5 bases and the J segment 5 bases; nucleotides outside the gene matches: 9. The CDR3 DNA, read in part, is TGTGCCAGCAGTCCCGGGACTAGCGATGTGGACGAG. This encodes CASSPGTSDVDE. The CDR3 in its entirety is CASSPGTSDVDEQYF.

CDR3 DNA, as far as it was read: TGTGCCAGCAGTGAAGGGCAGGCCCCCTACAATGAG. Amino acids: CASSEGQAPYNE. The CDR3 as a whole reads CASSEGQAPYNEQFF. The gene calls are TRBV2 and TRBJ2-1; D ambiguous. The read terminates 3 residues ahead of where the CDR3 ends, so the germline J gene completes it. Germline V gives CDR1 SNHLY, CDR2 FYNNEI. There are 15 residues in the CDR3. The V end was cut by 1 base, the J end by 2 bases, with 9 bases between.

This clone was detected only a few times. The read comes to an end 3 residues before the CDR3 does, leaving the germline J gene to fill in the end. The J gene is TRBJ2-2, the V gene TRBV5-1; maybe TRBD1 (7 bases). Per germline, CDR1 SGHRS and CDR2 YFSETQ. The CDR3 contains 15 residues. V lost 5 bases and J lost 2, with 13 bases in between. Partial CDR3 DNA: TGCGCCAGCAGGACCAGGGGGGATAACACCGGGGAG. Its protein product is CASRTRGDNTGE. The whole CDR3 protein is CASRTRGDNTGELFF.

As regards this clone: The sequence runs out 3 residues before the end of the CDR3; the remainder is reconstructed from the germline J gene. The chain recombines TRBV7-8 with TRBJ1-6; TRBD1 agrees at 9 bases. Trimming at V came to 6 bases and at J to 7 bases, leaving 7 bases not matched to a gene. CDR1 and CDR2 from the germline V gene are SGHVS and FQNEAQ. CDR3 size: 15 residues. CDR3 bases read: TGTGCCAGCAGTCCGGACAGGGGAGGGAATTCACCC. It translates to CASSPDRGGNSP. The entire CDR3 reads CASSPDRGGNSPLHF.

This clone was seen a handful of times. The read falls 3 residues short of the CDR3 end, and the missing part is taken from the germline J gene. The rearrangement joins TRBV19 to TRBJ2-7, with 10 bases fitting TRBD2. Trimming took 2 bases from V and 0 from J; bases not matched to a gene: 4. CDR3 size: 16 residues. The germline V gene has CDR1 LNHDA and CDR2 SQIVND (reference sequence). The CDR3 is CASSIRAGGYSYEQYF. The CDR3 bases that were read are TGTGCCAGTAGTATAAGAGCGGGGGGGTACTCCTACGAG.

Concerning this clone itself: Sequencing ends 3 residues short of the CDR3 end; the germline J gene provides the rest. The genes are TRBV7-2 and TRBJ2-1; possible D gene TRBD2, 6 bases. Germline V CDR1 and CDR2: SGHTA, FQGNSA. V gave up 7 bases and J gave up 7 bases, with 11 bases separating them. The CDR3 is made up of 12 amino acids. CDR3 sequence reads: CASTAGRNEQFF. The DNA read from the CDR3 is TGTGCCAGCACCGCGGGGAGGAATGAG. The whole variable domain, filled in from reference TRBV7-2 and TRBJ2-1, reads GAGVSQSPSNKVTEKGKDVELRCDPISGHTALYWYRQSLGQGLEFLIYFQGNSAPDKSGLPSDRFSAERTGGSVSTLTIQRTQQEDSAVYLCASTAGRNEQFFGPGTRLTVL.

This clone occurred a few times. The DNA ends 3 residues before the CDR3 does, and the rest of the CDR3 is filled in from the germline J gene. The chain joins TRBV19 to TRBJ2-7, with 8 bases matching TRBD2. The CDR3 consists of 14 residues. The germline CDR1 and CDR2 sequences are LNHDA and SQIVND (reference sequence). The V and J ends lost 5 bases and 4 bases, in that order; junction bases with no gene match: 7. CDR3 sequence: CASSRTGGDYEQYF. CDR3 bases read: TGTGCCAGTAGTCGGACCGGGGGGGATTACGAG.

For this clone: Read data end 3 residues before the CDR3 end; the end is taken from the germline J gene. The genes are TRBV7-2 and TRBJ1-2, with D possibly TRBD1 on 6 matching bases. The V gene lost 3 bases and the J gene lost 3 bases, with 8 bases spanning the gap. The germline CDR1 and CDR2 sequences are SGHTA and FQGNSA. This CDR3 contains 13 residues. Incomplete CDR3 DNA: TGTGCCAGCAGCTTGGGGGCTTACTATGGC. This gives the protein CASSLGAYYG. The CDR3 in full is CASSLGAYYGYTF.

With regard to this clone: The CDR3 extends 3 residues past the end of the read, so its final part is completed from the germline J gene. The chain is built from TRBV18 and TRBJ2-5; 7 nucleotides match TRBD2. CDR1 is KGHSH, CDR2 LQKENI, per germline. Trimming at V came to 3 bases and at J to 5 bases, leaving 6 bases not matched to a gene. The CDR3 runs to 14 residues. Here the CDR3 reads CASSPGLSRETQYF. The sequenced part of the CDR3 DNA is TGTGCCAGCTCACCGGGACTATCGCGGGAGACC.

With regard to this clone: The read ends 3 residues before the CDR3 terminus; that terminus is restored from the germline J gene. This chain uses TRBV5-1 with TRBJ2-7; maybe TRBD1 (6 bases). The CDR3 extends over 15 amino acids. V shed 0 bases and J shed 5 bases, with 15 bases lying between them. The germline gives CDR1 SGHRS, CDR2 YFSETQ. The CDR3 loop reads CASSLEGGRGNEQYF. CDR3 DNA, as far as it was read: TGCGCCAGCAGCTTGGAAGGGGGTCGTGGCAACGAG.

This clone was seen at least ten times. The CDR3 sequence is CAWSFKGRGTEAFF. CDR3 DNA, as far as it was read: TGTGCCTGGAGTTTTAAGGGCAGGGGCACTGAA. The rearrangement uses TRBV30 and TRBJ1-1; weak D call: TRBD1 (6 bases). The read halts 3 residues ahead of the CDR3 end, with the missing end drawn from the germline J gene. Between the trimmed V and J ends, which lost 2 bases and 4 bases, there was a span of 14 bases. Germline values: CDR1 GTSNPN, CDR2 SVGIG (reference sequence). This CDR3 has 14 amino acids.

CDR3 residues: CAWSKGLNQPQHF. CDR3 DNA (partial): TGTGCCTGGAGTAAAGGCCTCAATCAGCCC. The gene calls are TRBV30 and TRBJ1-5, with D uncertain. The CDR3 is cut off 3 residues early in the read; its end comes from the germline J gene. With 2 bases removed from V and 3 bases from J, the gap between germline ends came to 8 bases. The CDR3 totals 13 residues. Germline V gene sequence: CDR1 GTSNPN, CDR2 SVGIG (reference sequence).

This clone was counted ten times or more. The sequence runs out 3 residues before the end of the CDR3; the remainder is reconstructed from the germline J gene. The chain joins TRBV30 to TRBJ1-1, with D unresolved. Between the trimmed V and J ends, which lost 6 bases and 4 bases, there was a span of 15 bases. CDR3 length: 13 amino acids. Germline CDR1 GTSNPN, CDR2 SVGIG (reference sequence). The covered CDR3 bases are TGTGCCTGCCCGAGAGGGCGGGGCACTGAA. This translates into CACPRGRGTE. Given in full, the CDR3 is CACPRGRGTEAFF.

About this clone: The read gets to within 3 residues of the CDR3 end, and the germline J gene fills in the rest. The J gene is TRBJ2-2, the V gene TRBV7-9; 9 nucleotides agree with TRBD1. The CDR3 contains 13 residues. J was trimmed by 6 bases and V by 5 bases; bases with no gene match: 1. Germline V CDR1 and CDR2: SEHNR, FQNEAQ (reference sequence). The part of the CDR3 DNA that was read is TGTGCCAGCAGCCGGGACAGGGCCGGGGAG. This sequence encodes CASSRDRAGE. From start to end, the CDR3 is CASSRDRAGELFF.

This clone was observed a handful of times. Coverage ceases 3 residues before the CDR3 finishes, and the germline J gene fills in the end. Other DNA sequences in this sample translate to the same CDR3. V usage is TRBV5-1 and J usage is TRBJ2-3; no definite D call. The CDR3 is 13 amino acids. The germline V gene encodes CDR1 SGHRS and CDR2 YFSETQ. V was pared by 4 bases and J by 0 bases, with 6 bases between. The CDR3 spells CASSLTSTDTQYF. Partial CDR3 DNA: TGCGCCAGCAGCCTGACTAGCACAGATACG.

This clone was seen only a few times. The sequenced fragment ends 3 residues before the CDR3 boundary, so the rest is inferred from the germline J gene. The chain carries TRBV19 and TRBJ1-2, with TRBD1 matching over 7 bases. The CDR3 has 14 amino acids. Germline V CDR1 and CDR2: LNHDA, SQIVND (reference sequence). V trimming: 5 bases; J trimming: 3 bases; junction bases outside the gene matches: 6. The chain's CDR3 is CASSPTGPDYGYTF. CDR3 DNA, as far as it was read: TGTGCCAGTAGTCCGACAGGGCCAGACTATGGC.

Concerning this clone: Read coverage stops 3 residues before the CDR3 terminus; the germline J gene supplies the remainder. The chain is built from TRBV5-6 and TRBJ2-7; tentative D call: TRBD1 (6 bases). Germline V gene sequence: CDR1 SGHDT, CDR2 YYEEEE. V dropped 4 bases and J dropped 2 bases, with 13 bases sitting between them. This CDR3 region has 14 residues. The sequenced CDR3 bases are TGTGCCAGCAGCAAGACCGGGACAACCTACGAG. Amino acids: CASSKTGTTYE. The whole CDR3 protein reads CASSKTGTTYEQYF.

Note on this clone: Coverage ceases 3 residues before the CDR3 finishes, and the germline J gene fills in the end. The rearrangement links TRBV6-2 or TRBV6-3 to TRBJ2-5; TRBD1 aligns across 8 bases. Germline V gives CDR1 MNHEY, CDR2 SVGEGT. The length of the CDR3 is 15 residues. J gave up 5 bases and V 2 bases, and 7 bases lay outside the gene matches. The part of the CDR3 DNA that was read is TGTGCCAGCAGTTACCGGGTCAGGGGGCCTGAGACC. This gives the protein CASSYRVRGPET. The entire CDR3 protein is CASSYRVRGPETQYF.

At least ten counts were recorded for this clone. CDR3 bases read: TGCAGTGCTAGAGACCGGACAGGTTTCGGC. Translating it yields CSARDRTGFG. The entire CDR3 is CSARDRTGFGYTF. V usage is TRBV20-1 and J usage is TRBJ1-2; 7 bases line up with TRBD1. The CDR3 is cut off 3 residues early in the read; its end comes from the germline J gene. Germline V gives CDR1 DFQATT, CDR2 SNEGSKA (reference sequence). The CDR3 spans 13 residues.

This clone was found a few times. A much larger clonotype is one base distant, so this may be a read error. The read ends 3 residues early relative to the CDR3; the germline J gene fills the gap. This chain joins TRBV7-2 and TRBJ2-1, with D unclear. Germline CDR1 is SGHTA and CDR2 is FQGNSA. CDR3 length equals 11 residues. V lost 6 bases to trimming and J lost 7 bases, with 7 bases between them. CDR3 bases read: TGTGCCAGCAGGGCCGGGAATGAG. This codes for CASRAGNE. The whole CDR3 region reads CASRAGNEQFF. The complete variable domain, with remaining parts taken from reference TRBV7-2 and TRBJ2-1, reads GAGVSQSPSNKVTEKGKDVELRCDPISGHTALYWYRQSLGQGLEFLIYFQGNSAPDKSGLPSDRFSAERTGGSVSTLTIQRTQQEDSAVYLCASRAGNEQFFGPGTRLTVL.

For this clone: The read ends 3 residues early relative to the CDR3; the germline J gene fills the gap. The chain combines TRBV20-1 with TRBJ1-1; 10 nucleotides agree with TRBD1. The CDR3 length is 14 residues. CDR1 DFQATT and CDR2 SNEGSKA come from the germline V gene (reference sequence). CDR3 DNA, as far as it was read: TGCAGTGCTAGAGAAACCCCGGGACAGGGGGAA. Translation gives CSARETPGQGE. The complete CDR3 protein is CSARETPGQGEAFF.

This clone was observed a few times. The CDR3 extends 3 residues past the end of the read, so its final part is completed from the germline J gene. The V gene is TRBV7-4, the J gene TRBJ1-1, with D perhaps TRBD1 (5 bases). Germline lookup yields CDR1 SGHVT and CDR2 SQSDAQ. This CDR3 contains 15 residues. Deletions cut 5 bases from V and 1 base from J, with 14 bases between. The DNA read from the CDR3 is TGTGCCAGCAGCATAAGGGGCCCGACGAACACTGAA. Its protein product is CASSIRGPTNTE. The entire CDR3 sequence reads CASSIRGPTNTEAFF.

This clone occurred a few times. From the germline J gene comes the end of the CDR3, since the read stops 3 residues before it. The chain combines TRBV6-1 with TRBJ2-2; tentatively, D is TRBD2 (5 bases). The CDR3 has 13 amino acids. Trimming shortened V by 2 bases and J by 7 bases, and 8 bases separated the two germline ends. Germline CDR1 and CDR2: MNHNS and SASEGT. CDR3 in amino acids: CASSETGIGELFF. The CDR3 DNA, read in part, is TGTGCCAGCAGTGAAACGGGGATCGGGGAG.